The 3 T cell receptor beta chains presented below share a single source sample, sequenced in a study of neurological immune-mediated disorders. Using its own MiXCR run on the 5' RACE reads, TCRdb lists one record per CDR3 protein. The sample has tens of thousands of distinct CDR3 sequences, over 9% seen once. The specimen was PBMCs. These receptors were collected from a man aged 40-49 years in good health.

This clonotype was counted many times. The V call is TRBV7-2, the J call TRBJ1-2; D ambiguous. Per germline, CDR1 SGHTA and CDR2 FQGNSA. There are 14 residues in the CDR3. Trimming shortened V by 1 base and J by 2 bases, and 8 bases separated the two germline ends. The CDR3 spells CASSLVTRNYGYTF. The CDR3 DNA reads as TGTGCCAGCAGCTTAGTGACGCGGAACTATGGCTACACCTTC. Filled out from reference TRBV7-2 and TRBJ1-2, the complete variable domain reads GAGVSQSPSNKVTEKGKDVELRCDPISGHTALYWYRQSLGQGLEFLIYFQGNSAPDKSGLPSDRFSAERTGGSVSTLTIQRTQQEDSAVYLCASSLVTRNYGYTFGSGTRLTVV.

This clonotype was observed at least ten times. This chain links TRBV7-8 with TRBJ1-4; D is undetermined. Trimming took off 6 bases at V and 0 bases at J, with 5 bases between the two ends. The CDR3 consists of 13 residues. CDR1 and CDR2 (germline): SGHVS, FQNEAQ. CDR3 region: CASRFSTNEKLFF. Written as DNA, the CDR3 is TGTGCCAGCAGATTCTCAACTAATGAAAAACTGTTTTTT.

This clonotype came up many times. The gene calls are TRBV5-1 and TRBJ2-1, with a tentative D call TRBD2 (6 bases). The V end lost 3 bases, the J end lost 7 bases, and 17 bases lay between the germline ends. The CDR3 spans 15 residues. The germline gives CDR1 SGHRS, CDR2 YFSETQ. The CDR3: CASSSHSGLGNEQFF. The CDR3 bases are TGCGCCAGCAGCTCCCATAGCGGTTTGGGGAATGAGCAGTTCTTC.